Listed here is a single T cell receptor beta chain. Its binding antigen is unknown. Per-nucleotide qualities are absent, and no much larger clonotype sits a single base away. The study was a case-control design nested within a healthcare worker cohort in London, UK, with weekly nasopharyngeal swab PCR tests and blood sampling. Healthcare workers were recruited between 23 and 31 March 2020, during the week of the UK lockdown, and were followed weekly for up to roughly 15 weeks. Preparation of the library involved 5' RACE. Reads for this sample came from a NextSeq 500. In the TCR library protocol, unique molecular identifiers were attached to individual cDNA molecules to correct for PCR bias and sequencing error. Both TCR alpha and beta chains were sequenced, and tight co-correlation was observed between alpha and beta sequence abundances in each sample. Turning to the authors' computational methods: V gene, J gene and CDR3 annotation of TCR sequences was performed with Decombinator V4. Expanded TCRs were defined as changing significantly between any two time points under a Poisson model with p below 0.0001. TCR abundances were normalised to the total number of TCRs sequenced per sample and expressed as counts per million. MAIT TCRs were defined by TRAV1-2 paired with TRAJ12, TRAJ20 or TRAJ33, and iNKT TCRs by TRAV10 paired with TRAJ18. VDJdb, accessed 1 November 2021, was searched for CMV, EBV and SARS-CoV-2 annotated TCRs, with TCRs annotated for multiple antigens excluded. Using fastp at Q25 and MiXCR, TCRdb reprocessed the public reads and kept productive beta chains. Rows with a matching CDR3 protein are joined into one entry that keeps the most common DNA and genes. TCRdb, rather than the study authors, made the V and J calls. The sample table records about 120,000 distinct CDR3 sequences; over 9.5% of these occur just once. Around 4% of the sample belongs to the ten largest clones.

From a lookup of the germline V gene (reference sequence), CDR1 and CDR2 are DFQATT and SNEGSKA. Relative to germline, V is 5 bases shorter and J is 5 bases shorter, with 22 bases between their ends. Including cysteine and phenylalanine, the CDR3 has 16 amino acids. Of all the DNA, just the CDR3 is kept, 48 bases in frame from base 1. The data were obtained in a study of early T cells in non-severe SARS-CoV-2 infection (dated by TCRdb to about 2021). About the full investigation: TCR sequencing used bulk RNA from unsorted whole blood, so alpha and beta chains could not be paired. On the study overall, not on this receptor specifically: VDJdb matching was skewed toward anti-spike CD8 responses, so virus-specific expansions were likely underestimated and private and CD4 specificities were missed.

The source was whole blood, collected at baseline. The receptor chain draws on TRBV20-1 and TRBJ1-5, with no D gene named confidently. This TCR was recovered from an adult who was a healthcare worker with PCR-confirmed SARS-CoV-2 infection or an uninfected control (not recorded which). The DNA reads as follows: TGCAGTGCTGGACTACCTCCCGGGATCCATGATCAGCCCCAGCATTTT. It specifies CSAGLPPGIHDQPQHF.